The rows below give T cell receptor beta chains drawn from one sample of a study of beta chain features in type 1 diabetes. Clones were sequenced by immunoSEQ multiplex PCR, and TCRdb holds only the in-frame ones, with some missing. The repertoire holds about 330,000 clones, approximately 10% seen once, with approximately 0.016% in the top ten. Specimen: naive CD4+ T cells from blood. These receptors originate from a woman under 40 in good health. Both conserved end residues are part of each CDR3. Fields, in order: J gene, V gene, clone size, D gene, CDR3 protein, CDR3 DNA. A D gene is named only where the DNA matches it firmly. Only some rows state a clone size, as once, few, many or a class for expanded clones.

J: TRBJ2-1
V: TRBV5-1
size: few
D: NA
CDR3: CASSLGSRVGEQFF
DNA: TGCGCCAGCAGCTTGGGTTCCAGGGTAGGCGAGCAGTTCTTC

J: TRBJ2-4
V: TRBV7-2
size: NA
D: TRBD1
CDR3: CASSLDPGDRNIQYF
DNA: TGTGCCAGCAGCTTAGATCCAGGGGACAGAAACATTCAGTACTTC

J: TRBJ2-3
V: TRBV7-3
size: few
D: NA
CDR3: CASSFGGGTDTQYF
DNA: TGTGCCAGCAGCTTCGGCGGCGGCACAGATACGCAGTATTTT

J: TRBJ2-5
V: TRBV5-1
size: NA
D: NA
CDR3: CASSLGQGQETQYF
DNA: TGCGCCAGCAGCTTGGGCCAGGGACAAGAGACCCAGTACTTC

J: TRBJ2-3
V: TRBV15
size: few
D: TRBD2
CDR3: CAVWTSGSVDTQYF
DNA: TGTGCCGTCTGGACTAGCGGGAGTGTGGATACGCAGTATTTT

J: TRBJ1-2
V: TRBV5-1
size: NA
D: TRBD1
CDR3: CASSMRTGANYGYTF
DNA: TGCGCCAGCAGCATGAGGACAGGAGCCAACTATGGCTACACCTTC

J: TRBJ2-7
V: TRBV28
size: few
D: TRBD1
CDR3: CASSLDRAHEQYF
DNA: TGTGCCAGCAGCCTCGACAGGGCCCACGAGCAGTACTTC

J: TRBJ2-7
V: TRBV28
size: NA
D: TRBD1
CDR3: CASSWDRGDEQYF
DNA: TGTGCCAGCAGTTGGGACAGGGGCGACGAGCAGTACTTC

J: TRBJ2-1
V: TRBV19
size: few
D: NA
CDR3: CASSNTAWAGFYNEQFF
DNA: TGTGCCAGTAGTAATACCGCGTGGGCAGGGTTCTACAATGAGCAGTTCTTC

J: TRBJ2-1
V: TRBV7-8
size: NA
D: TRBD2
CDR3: CASSSSGRAQFF
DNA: TGTGCCAGCAGTTCTAGCGGGAGGGCCCAGTTCTTC

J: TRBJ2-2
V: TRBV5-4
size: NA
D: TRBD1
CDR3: CASSLRTGGFGELFF
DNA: TGTGCCAGCAGCCTAAGGACAGGGGGCTTCGGGGAGCTGTTTTTT

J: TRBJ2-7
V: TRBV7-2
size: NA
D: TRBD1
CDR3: CATGQVPYEQYF
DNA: TGTGCCACAGGACAGGTTCCCTACGAGCAGTACTTC

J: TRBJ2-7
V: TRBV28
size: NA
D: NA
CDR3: CASRNGAQGGGQYF
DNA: TGTGCCAGCAGAAATGGAGCGCAGGGGGGAGGGCAGTACTTC

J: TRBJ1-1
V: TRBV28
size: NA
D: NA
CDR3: CASSLGTEAFF
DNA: TGTGCCAGCAGCCTCGGGACTGAAGCTTTCTTT

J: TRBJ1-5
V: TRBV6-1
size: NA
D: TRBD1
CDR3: CASSETGGQPQHF
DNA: TGTGCCAGCAGTGAAACAGGGGGTCAGCCCCAGCATTTT

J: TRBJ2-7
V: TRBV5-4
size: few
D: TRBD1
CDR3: CASSLDRGRYEQYF
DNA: TGTGCCAGCAGCTTGGACAGGGGAAGGTACGAGCAGTACTTC

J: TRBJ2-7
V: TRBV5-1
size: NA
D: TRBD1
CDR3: CASSRPDRAPYEQYF
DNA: TGCGCCAGCAGCCGACCAGACAGGGCTCCCTACGAGCAGTACTTC

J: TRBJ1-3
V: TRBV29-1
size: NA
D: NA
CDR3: CSVDYQGTGNTIYF
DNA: TGCAGCGTTGATTATCAGGGAACTGGAAACACCATATATTTT

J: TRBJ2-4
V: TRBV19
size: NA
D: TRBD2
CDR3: CASSITREAVHIQYF
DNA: TGTGCCAGTAGTATAACGCGGGAGGCGGTTCACATTCAGTACTTC

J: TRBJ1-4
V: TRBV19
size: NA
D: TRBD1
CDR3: CASSLRQGAANEKLFF
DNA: TGTGCCAGTAGTCTCAGGCAGGGGGCAGCTAATGAAAAACTGTTTTTT

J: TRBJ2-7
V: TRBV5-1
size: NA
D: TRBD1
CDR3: CASSLLTGGSSYEQYF
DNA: TGCGCCAGCAGCTTGTTGACAGGGGGGAGCTCCTACGAGCAGTACTTC

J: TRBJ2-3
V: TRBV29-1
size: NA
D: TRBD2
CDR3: CSVVYGTRGTDTQYF
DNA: TGCAGCGTTGTTTACGGGACTAGGGGCACAGATACGCAGTATTTT

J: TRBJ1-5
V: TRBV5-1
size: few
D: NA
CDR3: CASSGGEGQPQHF
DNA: TGCGCCAGCAGTGGAGGGGAGGGTCAGCCCCAGCATTTT

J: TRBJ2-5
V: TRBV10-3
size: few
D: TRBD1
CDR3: CAISEPGQGKTQYF
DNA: TGTGCCATCAGTGAACCAGGACAGGGCAAGACCCAGTACTTC